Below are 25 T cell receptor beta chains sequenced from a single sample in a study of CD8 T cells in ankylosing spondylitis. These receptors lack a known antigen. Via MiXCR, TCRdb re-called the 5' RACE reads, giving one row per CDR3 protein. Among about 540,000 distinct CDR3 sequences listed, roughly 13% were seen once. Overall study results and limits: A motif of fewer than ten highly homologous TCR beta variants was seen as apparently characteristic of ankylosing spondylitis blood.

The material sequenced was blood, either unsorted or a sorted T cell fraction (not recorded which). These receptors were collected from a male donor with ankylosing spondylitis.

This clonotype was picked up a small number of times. This CDR3 is CASSPSGRDTDTQYF. The CDR3 DNA follows: TGTGCCAGCAGCCCAAGCGGGAGGGACACAGATACGCAGTATTTT. This rearrangement joins TRBV9 to TRBJ2-3, with 10 bases that match TRBD2. The CDR3 totals 15 residues. With 4 bases clipped from V and 2 bases from J, the junction kept 4 bases outside the gene matches. Germline values: CDR1 SGDLS, CDR2 YYNGEE.

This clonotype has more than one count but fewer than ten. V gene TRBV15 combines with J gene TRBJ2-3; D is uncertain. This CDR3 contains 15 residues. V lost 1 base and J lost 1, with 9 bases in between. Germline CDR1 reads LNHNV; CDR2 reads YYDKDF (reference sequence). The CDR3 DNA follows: TGTGCCACCAGCAGAGGGTCATGGGGCACAGATACGCAGTATTTT. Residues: CATSRGSWGTDTQYF. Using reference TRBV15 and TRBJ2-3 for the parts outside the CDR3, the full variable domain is DAMVIQNPRYQVTQFGKPVTLSCSQTLNHNVMYWYQQKSSQAPKLLFHYYDKDFNNEADTPDNFQSRRPNTSFCFLDIRSPGLGDTAMYLCATSRGSWGTDTQYFGPGTRLTVL.

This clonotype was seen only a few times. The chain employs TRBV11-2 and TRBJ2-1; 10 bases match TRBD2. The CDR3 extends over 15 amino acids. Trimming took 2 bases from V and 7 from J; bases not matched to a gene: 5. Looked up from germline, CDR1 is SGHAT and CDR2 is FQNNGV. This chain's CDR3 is CASSLTSGTGNEQFF. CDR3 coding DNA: TGTGCCAGCAGCTTAACTAGCGGGACAGGTAATGAGCAGTTCTTC.

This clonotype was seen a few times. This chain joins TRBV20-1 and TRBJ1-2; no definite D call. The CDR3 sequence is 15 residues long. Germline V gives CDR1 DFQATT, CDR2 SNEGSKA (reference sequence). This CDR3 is CRSRLGSSNNYGYTF. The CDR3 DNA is TGCAGATCAAGATTGGGCAGCTCTAACAACTATGGCTACACCTTC.

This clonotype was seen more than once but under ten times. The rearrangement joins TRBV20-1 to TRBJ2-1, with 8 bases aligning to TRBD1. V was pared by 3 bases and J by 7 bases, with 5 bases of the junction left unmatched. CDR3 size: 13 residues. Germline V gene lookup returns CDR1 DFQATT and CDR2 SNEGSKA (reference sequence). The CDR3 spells CSASEDRANEQFF. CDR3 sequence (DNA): TGCAGTGCTAGTGAGGACAGGGCTAATGAGCAGTTCTTC.

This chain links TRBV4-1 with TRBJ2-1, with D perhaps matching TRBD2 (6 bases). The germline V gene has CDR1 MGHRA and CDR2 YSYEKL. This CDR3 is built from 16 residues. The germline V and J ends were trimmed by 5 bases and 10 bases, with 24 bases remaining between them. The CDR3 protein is CASSDGTGGMTWEQFF. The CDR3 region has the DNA TGCGCCAGCAGCGACGGGACTGGGGGGATGACATGGGAGCAGTTCTTC.

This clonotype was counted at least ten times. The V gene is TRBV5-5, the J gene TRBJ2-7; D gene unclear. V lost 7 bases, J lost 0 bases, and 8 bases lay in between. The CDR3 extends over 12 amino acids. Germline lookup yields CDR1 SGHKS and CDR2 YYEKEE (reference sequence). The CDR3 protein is CASALSSYEQYF. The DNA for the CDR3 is TGTGCCAGCGCTCTGAGCTCCTACGAGCAGTACTTC.

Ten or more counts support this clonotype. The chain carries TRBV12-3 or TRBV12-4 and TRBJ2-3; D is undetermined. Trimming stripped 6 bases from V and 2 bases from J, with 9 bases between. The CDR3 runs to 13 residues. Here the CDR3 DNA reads TGTGCCAGCAGACCACCCTACACAGATACGCAGTATTTT. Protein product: CASRPPYTDTQYF.

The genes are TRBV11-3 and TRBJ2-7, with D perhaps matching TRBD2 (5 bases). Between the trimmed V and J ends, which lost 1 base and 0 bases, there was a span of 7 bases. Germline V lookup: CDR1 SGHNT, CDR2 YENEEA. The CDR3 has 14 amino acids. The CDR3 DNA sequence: TGTGCCAGCAGCTTAGCGGGGAACTCCTACGAGCAGTACGTC. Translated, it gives CASSLAGNSYEQYV.

CDR3 residues: CASKVRRGRGNTGELFF. As DNA, the CDR3 is TGTGCCAGCAAAGTTCGACGAGGGAGGGGGAACACCGGGGAGCTGTTTTTT. The chain links TRBV12-3 or TRBV12-4 to TRBJ2-2; 7 bases are a match to TRBD2. This CDR3 contains 17 residues. J lost 1 base, V lost 7 bases, and 12 bases had no gene match.

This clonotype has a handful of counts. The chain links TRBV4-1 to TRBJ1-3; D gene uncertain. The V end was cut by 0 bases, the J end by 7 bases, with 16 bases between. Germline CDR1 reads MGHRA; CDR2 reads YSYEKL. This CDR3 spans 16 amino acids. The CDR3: CASSQEDVLMGNTIYF. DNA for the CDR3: TGCGCCAGCAGCCAAGAGGACGTCCTCATGGGGAACACCATATATTTT.

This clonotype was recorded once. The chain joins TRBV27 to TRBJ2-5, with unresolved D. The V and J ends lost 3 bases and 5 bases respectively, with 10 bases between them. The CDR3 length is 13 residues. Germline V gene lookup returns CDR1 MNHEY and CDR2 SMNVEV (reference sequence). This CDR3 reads CASSFYGMETQYF. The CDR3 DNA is TGTGCCAGCAGTTTTTATGGGATGGAGACCCAGTACTTC.

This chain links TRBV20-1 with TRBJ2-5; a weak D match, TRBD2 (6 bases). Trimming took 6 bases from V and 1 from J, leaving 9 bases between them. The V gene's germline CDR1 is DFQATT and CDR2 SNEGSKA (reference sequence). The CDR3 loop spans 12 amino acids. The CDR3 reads CSAWDFQETQYF. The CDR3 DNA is TGCAGTGCCTGGGACTTCCAAGAGACCCAGTACTTC.

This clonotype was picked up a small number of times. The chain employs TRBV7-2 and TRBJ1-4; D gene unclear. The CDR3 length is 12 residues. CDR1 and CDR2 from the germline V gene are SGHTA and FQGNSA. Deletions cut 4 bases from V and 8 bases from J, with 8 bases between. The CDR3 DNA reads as TGTGCCAGCAGCTCCCAAGGGGAAAAACTGTTTTTT. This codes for CASSSQGEKLFF.

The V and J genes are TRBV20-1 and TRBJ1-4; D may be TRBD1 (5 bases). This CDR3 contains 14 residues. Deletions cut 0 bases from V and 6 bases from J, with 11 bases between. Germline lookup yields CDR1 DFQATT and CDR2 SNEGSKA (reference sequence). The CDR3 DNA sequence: TGCAGTGCTAGAGACGGGGGGATCGATGAAAAACTGTTTTTT. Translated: CSARDGGIDEKLFF.

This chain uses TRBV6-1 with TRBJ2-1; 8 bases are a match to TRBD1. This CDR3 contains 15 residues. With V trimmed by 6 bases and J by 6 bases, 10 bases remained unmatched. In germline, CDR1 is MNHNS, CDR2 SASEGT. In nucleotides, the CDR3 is TGTGCCAGCAGCCCAGACAGGGGCAGGATCAATGAGCAGTTCTTC. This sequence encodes CASSPDRGRINEQFF.

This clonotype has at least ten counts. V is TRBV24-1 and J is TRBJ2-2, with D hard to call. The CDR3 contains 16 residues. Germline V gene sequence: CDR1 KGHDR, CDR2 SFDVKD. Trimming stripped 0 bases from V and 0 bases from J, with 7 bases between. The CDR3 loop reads CATSDLNSANTGELFF. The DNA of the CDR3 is TGTGCCACCAGTGATTTGAACAGCGCGAACACCGGGGAGCTGTTTTTT.

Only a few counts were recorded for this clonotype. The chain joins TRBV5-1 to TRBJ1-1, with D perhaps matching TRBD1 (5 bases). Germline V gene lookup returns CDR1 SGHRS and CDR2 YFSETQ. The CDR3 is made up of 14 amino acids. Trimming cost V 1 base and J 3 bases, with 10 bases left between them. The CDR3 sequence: CASSLFGGDTEAFF. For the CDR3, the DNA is TGCGCCAGCAGCTTGTTCGGGGGAGACACTGAAGCTTTCTTT.

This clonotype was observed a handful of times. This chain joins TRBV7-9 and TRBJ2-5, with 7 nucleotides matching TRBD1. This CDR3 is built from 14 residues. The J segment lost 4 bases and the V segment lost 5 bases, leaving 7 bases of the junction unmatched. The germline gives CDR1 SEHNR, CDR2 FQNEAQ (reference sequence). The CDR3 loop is CASSQGTVAETQYF. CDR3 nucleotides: TGTGCCAGCAGCCAGGGGACAGTAGCAGAGACCCAGTACTTC.

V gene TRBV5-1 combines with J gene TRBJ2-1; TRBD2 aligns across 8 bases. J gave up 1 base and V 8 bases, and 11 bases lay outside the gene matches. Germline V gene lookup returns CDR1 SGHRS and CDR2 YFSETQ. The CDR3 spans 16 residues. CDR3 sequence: CARTQTAGESYNEQFF. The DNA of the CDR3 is TGCGCCAGGACCCAGACAGCGGGAGAATCCTACAATGAGCAGTTCTTC.

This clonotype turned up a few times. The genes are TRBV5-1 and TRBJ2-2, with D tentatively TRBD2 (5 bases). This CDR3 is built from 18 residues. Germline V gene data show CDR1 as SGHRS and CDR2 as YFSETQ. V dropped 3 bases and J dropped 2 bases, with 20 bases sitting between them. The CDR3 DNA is TGCGCCAGCAGCTACGGCCGAGGACTCCTTATTAACACCGGGGAGCTGTTTTTT. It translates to CASSYGRGLLINTGELFF.

CDR3 sequence: CASSPSGVGNIQYF. The CDR3 DNA follows: TGTGCCAGCAGTCCCAGCGGAGTTGGGAACATTCAGTACTTC. The chain is built from TRBV6-1 and TRBJ2-4, with a possible D match to TRBD2 (5 bases). Germline CDR1 reads MNHNS; CDR2 reads SASEGT. This CDR3 comprises 14 residues. Deletions cut 5 bases from V and 7 bases from J, with 15 bases between.

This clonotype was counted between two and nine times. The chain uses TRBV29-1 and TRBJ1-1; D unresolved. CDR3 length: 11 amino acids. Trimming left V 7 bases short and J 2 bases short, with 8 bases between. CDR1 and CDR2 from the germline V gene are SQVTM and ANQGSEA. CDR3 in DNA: TGCAGCGAACATTCCAACACTGAAGCTTTCTTT. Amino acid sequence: CSEHSNTEAFF.

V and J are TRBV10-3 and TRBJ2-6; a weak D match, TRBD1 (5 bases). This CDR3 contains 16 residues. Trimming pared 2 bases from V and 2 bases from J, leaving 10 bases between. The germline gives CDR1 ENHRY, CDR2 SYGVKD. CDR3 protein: CAISERQGPGANVLTF. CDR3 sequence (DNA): TGTGCCATCAGTGAGCGCCAGGGTCCTGGGGCCAACGTCCTGACTTTC.

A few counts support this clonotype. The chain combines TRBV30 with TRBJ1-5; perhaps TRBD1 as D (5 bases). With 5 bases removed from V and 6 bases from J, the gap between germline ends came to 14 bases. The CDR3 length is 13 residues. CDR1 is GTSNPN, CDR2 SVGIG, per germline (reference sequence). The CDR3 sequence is CAWAHGGGQPQHF. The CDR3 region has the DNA TGTGCCTGGGCCCATGGGGGGGGTCAGCCCCAGCATTTT.